This TCR beta chain was observed in a study of siplizumab effects on memory and regulatory T cells. Assays captured about 10^5 TCR templates per sample. Method: immunoSEQ multiplex PCR; TCRdb's copy keeps in-frame clones and lacks some. This table has tens of thousands of clones, about 90% appearing once. Whole-study findings and limits: A minor fraction of alloreactive clones, and no more, mapped to unstimulated subsets. Naive T cells apparently outstripped memory cells in diversity and seemed major alloresponse contributors. Researchers did not confirm the suppressive function of proliferating Tregs from siplizumab cultures.

This CDR3 spans 15 amino acids. From germline, CDR1 is MNHNS and CDR2 SASEGT. Trimming took off 6 bases at V and 2 bases at J, with 17 bases between the two ends. Details on this clone: The antigen is unknown.

Sequenced: naive CD8+ T cells sorted from blood. The sequence was collected from a human donor in good health. The gene calls are TRBV6-1 and TRBJ2-7, with D uncertain. The CDR3 protein is CASSTLEDETYEQYF. The DNA of the CDR3 is TGTGCCAGCAGCACCCTTGAGGACGAGACCTACGAGCAGTACTTC.